This record covers a single T cell receptor beta chain. This clone was observed a few times. Its antigen specificity is not known. No base quality values were provided; no much bigger clone lies one nucleotide off. The source of the sample is a study of cytomegalovirus exposure and HLA in healthy donors (dated 2017 in TCRdb). The study in broad terms: According to an earlier analysis of around 600 of the donors, 150 million to 200 million T cells yielded approximately 120 million unique TCR beta sequences and approximately 300 Gb of sequence data. About 300 gigabases of sequencing data and approximately 85 million unique TCR sequences were included in an early release covering several hundred HLA-typed donors. The study was designed to test whether signatures of past pathogen exposure could be identified by cataloging public T cell receptors. In a later genetic analysis, genome-wide SNP genotypes for about three fifths of the 666 donors were used, and that subset was treated as a discovery cohort. Several DR-DQ haplotypes were treated as single units for association and clustering because of strong linkage in the cohort. In a later analysis, previously published TCR beta repertoires from roughly 710 donors were re-analyzed and high-resolution HLA genotyping was added so that TCR occurrence patterns could be studied. The T cell repertoires of several hundred subjects were profiled by immunosequencing and related to cytomegalovirus serostatus. In the later analysis, no new phenotypic data were used to find candidate immune exposures; instead, reliance was placed on TCR beta sequences and their occurrence across donors. Across 398 genotyped donors of the cohort, an average of approximately 220,000 unique TCR beta nucleotide sequences per donor were sequenced, and approximately 17% of those sequences were non-productive. A separate validation cohort of 100 to 150 different subjects was used in addition to the 666-subject first cohort. Both class I and class II loci were covered by HLA typing, at four-digit resolution. An earlier analysis of approximately 500 of the donors applied high-throughput TCR beta sequencing to assess whether each TCR beta V gene segment acted as functional or pseudogenic. The number of donors typed differed by locus, with about 629-630 for A, B, C, DRB1 and DQB1, roughly 520 for DQA1, some 570 for DPA1, and around 460 for DPB1. All discovery cohort repertoires had been generated on a single sequencing platform. The genetic ancestry cluster associated with self-reported Caucasian donors included roughly four fifths of the 300 to 400 genotyped donors. Donor age, sex, ethnicity and CMV serostatus were compiled together with the repertoire data. To predict cytomegalovirus infection status, the study combined high-throughput TCR immunosequencing, statistical association of individual TCRs with disease status, and machine learning. General findings and caveats noted by the study authors: Most TCR sequences were observed very rarely across donors, whereas some public TCRs were present in many individuals. In a later analysis, several top co-occurrence clusters were reported to appear linked to parvovirus B19, influenza, CMV and Epstein-Barr virus. It was suggested by the authors that the approach could potentially be generalized to other disease states and immunological phenotypes. The presence/absence analyses assumed that sequencing depth was roughly uniform across donors, and that assumption may not be true. In a later genetic analysis, a missense DCLRE1C variant was associated with V-gene and J-gene trimming of TCR beta chains, and the association was replicated in an independent cohort. Strong co-occurrence of HLA alleles, especially DR and DQ, made assigning TCR associations to individual alleles difficult. The cohort was sequenced for TCR beta chains only, and without alpha or paired-chain data the features that could be detected were limited. In a later analysis, HLA-associated TCR beta chains showed more clonal expansion and lower generation probabilities than non-associated chains that were equally common. A further reported finding was that TCR beta sequences accurately predicted the HLA-A and HLA-B alleles for most subjects in the first cohort. Most CMV-associated TCR beta chains appeared to be HLA-restricted in a later analysis, and the HLA associations seemed to be driven largely by CMV exposure. In vitro tests confirmed that a few of the cytomegalovirus-associated TCR beta chains recognize cytomegalovirus antigens. CMV serostatus was the only immune exposure information available for the cohort. The classifier was reported to diagnose cytomegalovirus status with high specificity and sensitivity in both the original and validation cohorts. Some IMGT-functional V segments, including TRBV6-2 and TRBV6-3, could not be told apart with the 87-base-pair reads, so those segments were excluded. A later genetic analysis reported fewer N-insertions in productive TCRs among donors in an Asian-associated ancestry cluster than the roughly 620-donor mean. About 17 rarely observed V segments, including chromosome 9 orphons, were excluded from the earlier analysis of about 610 of the donors because counts were too low. The study listed 150 to 200 TCR beta chains as associated with cytomegalovirus. Because HLA typing was missing for some donors at each locus, association tests included only the typed subset. Linkage disequilibrium might explain the correlated functional status among segregating V segments, but an unknown experimental factor could not be ruled out. A group of highly shared sequence variants was considered likely to be a technical artifact of the sequencing pipeline. In a later analysis, around 17,000 TCR beta sequences were associated with specific HLA alleles at a false discovery rate of 0.05. Broadly in line with IMGT annotations, most TCR beta V segments showed up in productive rearrangements about 87% or about 30% of the time in an earlier analysis of a few hundred of the donors. A later analysis found that TCR association rates varied across HLA loci, with DRB1 alleles showing the most associated TCRs and HLA-C alleles the fewest.

The CDR3 has 16 amino acids, counting the end cysteine and phenylalanine. The kept DNA is CDR3 alone, 48 bases in frame from the first base. Germline trimming: 5 bases from V, 0 bases from J; junction bases outside gene matches: 6. CDR1 and CDR2 are read off the germline V gene as SNHLY and FYNNEI. The cohort comprised hundreds of healthy bone marrow donors. At the time of sampling, every cohort member was nominally healthy, though immune exposures that went unrecorded were likely present. The donor was CMV seropositive and belonged to the group of 250 to 300 seropositive cohort members. A peripheral blood sample was collected from each donor, and TCR beta sequencing was performed on peripheral blood mononuclear cells. The Qiagen DNeasy Blood Extraction Kit was used to extract genomic DNA from the blood cell samples. The library was generated by the immunoSEQ multiplex PCR assay. For the multiplex PCR, a mixture combining 60 forward primers for TCR Vbeta segments and 13 reverse primers for TCR Jbeta segments was used. The CDR3 region of rearranged TCR beta genes was amplified from genomic DNA by a multiplex PCR assay. Amplified TCR beta libraries were sequenced as 87-base-pair reads on the Illumina HiSeq System. The paper's data handling went like this. A later analysis tallied around 82 million unique TCR beta chains across the 666 repertoires, and some 10 million of those chains were shared by two or more donors. To remove PCR and sequencing errors, raw reads were error-corrected and collapsed into unique sequences using a nearest-neighbor algorithm that merged closely related sequences. Alignment of CDR3 sequences to IMGT reference sequences was used to assign V, D and J gene segments. For a sequence to be retained, a match of at least six nucleotides to both a V gene segment and a J gene segment was required. Rearrangements were classified as productive when the CDR3 lacked stop codons and remained in frame with V and J, and all other rearrangements were classified as non-productive. CDR3 was defined by IMGT convention, running from the second conserved V-encoded cysteine to the conserved J-encoded phenylalanine. In an earlier analysis of more than 550 of the donors, sequences lacking an unambiguous match to a single V gene segment were excluded. In an earlier analysis of a few hundred of the donors, V segments were called functional above 56.7% productive rearrangements and were called segregating when the between-donor standard deviation exceeded 5%. A statistical classification framework was developed to diagnose cytomegalovirus status using the catalog of TCR beta chain sequences. A later analysis assigned V and J genes by comparing TCR nucleotide sequences with IMGT/GENE-DB human TR gene sequences. In a later analysis, CDR3 sequences and most-parsimonious VDJ recombination scenarios were assigned using the TCRdist pipeline. A later analysis defined each TCR beta chain by its CDR3 amino acid sequence plus V-gene family, and excluded reads lacking a unique V-gene family. As a way to deal with suspected cross-contamination and a sequencing artifact, a later analysis dropped hundreds of nucleotide sequences that were highly shared and had low generation probability. In a later analysis, a clonal expansion index for each public chain was calculated from normalized within-repertoire ranks of inferred template counts. In a later analysis, generation probabilities were computed with a VDJ recombination model fitted to out-of-frame rearrangements, and the resulting probabilities were checked against IGoR. A later analysis scored TCR-TCR, TCR-HLA and TCR-CMV co-occurrence with hypergeometric tests, applying a repertoire-size bias correction to TCR pairs. False discovery rates were estimated in a later analysis by permuting HLA or CMV assignments 20 times. In a later analysis, co-occurring TCRs were grouped using DBSCAN, and TCRdist sequence similarity was added for clustering within HLA-allele-positive subsets. Repertoires with fewer than 30,000 or more than 120,000 public chains, plus five repertoires with anomalous nucleotide sharing, were excluded from co-occurrence clustering. In TCRdb, the immuneACCESS table is reduced to in-frame sequences with V and J assigned. These tables do not hold every clone; where another copy was compared, an unresolved V gene accounts for under half, and the others remain unexplained. The V and J calls and clone size were taken over from that table, and D and trimming were inferred from the DNA. For this sample the table gives roughly 80,000 clones, of which under 80% were detected only once. Jointly, the top ten make up 6.5% to 7.5% of the sample.

Sequencing was carried out using PBMCs. The chain links TRBV2 with TRBJ2-5; 10 nucleotides in the junction match TRBD2. This clonotype originated in a woman aged 50 to 65 in good health and CMV-seropositive. CDR3 loop: CASSPTSGTYQETQYF. The sequenced DNA: TGTGCCAGCAGTCCAACTAGCGGGACGTACCAAGAGACCCAGTACTTC.